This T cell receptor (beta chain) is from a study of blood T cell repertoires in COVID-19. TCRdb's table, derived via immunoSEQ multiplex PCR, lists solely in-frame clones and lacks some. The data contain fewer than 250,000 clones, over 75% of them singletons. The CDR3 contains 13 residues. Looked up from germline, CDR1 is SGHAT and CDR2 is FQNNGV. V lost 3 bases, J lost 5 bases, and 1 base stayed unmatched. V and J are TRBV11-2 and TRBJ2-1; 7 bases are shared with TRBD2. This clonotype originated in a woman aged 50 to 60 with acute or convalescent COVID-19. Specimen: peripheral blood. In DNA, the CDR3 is TGTGCCAGCAGCTTCCTAGCGGACAATGAGCAGTTCTTC. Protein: CASSFLADNEQFF.